This T cell receptor (beta chain) was identified in a study of T cell responses to AZD1222 COVID-19 vaccine (TCRdb year 2021). Regarding the complete study: A total of just over 230 trial participants underwent TCR sequencing, of whom about 210 had received two doses of AZD1222 and some 25 had received two doses of the MenACWY control vaccine. Enrollment into the trials was organized by age into subgroups of 18-55, 56-69 and 70-plus years, and those subgroups contained around 150, 28 and 57 TCR-sequenced participants, respectively. What the authors observed across the whole study: Participants were mostly white British, with more females than males. The authors suggested clonal diversity may have been underestimated. In the small 56-69-year group, the increase in depth fell short of significance, most likely because of low power. Because no day 14 peak-response samples were available, repertoires were characterized only after the peak T cell response. Reportedly, almost half of the unique spike-specific TCRs recognized epitopes lying outside the regions that are mutated in the B.1.351 and B.1.1.7 variants. CD4 TCRs associated with the vaccine covered the entire spike protein, and the dominant responses were in regions 160-218 and 743-854. Conclusions about previously exposed vaccinees are limited, since just 6 or 7 AZD1222 recipients were seropositive for SARS-CoV-2 at baseline. After two AZD1222 doses, spike-specific TCR breadth and depth were significantly higher than at day 0 and than in MenACWY recipients.

This clone came up once. Its antigen is currently not known. The record has no base qualities; no much larger clone is one base away. The CDR3 regions of human TCRbeta chains were subjected to immunosequencing. As for the authors' bioinformatics: Repertoire TCRs were matched against a reference library of SARS-CoV-2-specific TCRs generated with the MIRA antigen-specificity platform. Breadth was defined as the fraction of unique TCRs that were SARS-CoV-2-associated. Depth was defined as the fraction of total T cells that were SARS-CoV-2-associated. Using the MIRA data, each spike-specific TCR was mapped to the spike region that the TCR reacts to and placed in a CD4 or CD8 class. Log10-transformed breadth and depth values were compared by one-way ANOVA with Sidak's multiple comparisons tests. TCRdb re-hosts the immuneACCESS table, in-frame sequences only. Its copies lack some clones; in the studies checked, an unresolved V gene accounts for under half of them, and the cause for the rest is not known. The V and J calls and clone size are taken from that table; D and trimming were inferred from the DNA. The sample table shows 100,000 to 120,000 clones, and less than 95% are seen once. In total, the top ten clones hold approximately 2.9% of the sample.

After removal of 5 bases from V and 8 bases from J, the junction retains 6 bases not matched to a gene. The CDR3 runs 13 amino acids, cysteine and phenylalanine included. The entry retains the CDR3 DNA only, 39 bases that are in frame from base 1. Sample time point, as interpreted from the label and publication: about 28 days (+/-7) after the second vaccine dose. AZD1222 recipients with second doses at about 4 weeks or about 12 weeks were pooled, because spike-specific TCR depth and breadth did not differ between schedules. Vaccinee samples came from UK trials COV001 and COV002, including a single-blind randomized controlled phase 2/3 trial of AZD1222 (ChAdOx1 nCoV-19) in healthy adults. For TCRbeta chain sequencing, PBMC samples were collected from trial participants at day 0 and at day 28 after the second dose.

Material: peripheral blood, obtained 28 days after the second AZD1222 dose. This sequence was found in an adult who received the AZD1222 COVID-19 vaccine. The chain employs TRBV12-3 or TRBV12-4 and TRBJ1-1, and TRBD1 matches 9 of the central bases. This receptor carries the CDR3 CASSLQGALEAFF. The DNA reads TGTGCCAGCAGTCTACAGGGGGCATTGGAAGCTTTCTTT.